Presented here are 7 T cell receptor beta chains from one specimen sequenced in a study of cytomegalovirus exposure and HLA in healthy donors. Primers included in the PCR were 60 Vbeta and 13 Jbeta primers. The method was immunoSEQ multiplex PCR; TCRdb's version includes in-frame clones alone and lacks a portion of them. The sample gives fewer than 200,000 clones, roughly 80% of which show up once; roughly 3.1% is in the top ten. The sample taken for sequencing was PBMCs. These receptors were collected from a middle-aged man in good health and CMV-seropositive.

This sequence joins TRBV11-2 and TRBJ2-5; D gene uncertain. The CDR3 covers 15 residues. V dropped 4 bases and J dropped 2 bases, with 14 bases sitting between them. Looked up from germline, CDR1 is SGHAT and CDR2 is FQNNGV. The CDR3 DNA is TGTGCCAGCAGCTCGCTTCCGGGTTTACAAGAGACCCAGTACTTC. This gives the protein CASSSLPGLQETQYF.

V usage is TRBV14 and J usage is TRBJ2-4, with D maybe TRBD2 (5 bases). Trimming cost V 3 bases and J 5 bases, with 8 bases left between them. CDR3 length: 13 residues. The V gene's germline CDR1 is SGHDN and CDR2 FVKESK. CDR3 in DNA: TGTGCCAGCAGCCACCTCGGGGAAAACATTCAGTACTTC. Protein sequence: CASSHLGENIQYF.

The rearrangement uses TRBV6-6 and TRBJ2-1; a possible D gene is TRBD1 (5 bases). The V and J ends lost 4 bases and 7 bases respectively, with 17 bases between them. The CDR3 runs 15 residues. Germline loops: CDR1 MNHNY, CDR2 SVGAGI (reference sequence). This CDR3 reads CASSSRADPRNEQFF. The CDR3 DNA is TGTGCCAGCAGTTCCAGGGCCGATCCGAGAAATGAGCAGTTCTTC.

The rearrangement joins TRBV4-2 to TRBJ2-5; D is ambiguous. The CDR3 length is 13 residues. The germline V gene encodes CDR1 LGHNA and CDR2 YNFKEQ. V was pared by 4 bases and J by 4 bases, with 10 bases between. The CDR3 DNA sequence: TGTGCCAGCAGCCGAGTCACCGGAGAGACCCAGTACTTC. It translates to CASSRVTGETQYF.

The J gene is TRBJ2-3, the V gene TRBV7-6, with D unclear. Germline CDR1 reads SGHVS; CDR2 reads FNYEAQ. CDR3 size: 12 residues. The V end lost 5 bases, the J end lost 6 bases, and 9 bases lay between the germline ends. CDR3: CASSEDPDTQYF. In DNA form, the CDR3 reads TGTGCCAGCAGCGAGGATCCCGATACGCAGTATTTT. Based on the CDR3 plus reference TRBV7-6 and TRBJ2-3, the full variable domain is GAGVSQSPRYKVTKRGQDVALRCDPISGHVSLYWYRQALGQGPEFLTYFNYEAQQDKSGLPNDRFSAERPEGSISTLTIQRTEQRDSAMYRCASSEDPDTQYFGPGTRLTVL.

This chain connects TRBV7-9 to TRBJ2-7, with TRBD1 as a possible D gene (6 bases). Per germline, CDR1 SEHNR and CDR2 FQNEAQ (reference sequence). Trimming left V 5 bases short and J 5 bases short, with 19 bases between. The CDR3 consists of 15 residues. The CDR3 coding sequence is TGTGCCAGCAGCCCCCGGACAGCCTACTTCCACGAGCAGTACTTC. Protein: CASSPRTAYFHEQYF. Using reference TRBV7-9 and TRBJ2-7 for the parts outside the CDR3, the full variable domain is DTGVSQNPRHKITKRGQNVTFRCDPISEHNRLYWYRQTLGQGPEFLTYFQNEAQLEKSRLLSDRFSAERPKGSFSTLEIQRTEQGDSAMYLCASSPRTAYFHEQYFGPGTRLTVT.

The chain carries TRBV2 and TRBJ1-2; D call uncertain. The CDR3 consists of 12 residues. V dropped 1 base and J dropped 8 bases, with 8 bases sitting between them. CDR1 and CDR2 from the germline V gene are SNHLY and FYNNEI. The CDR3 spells CASSEDGSGYTF. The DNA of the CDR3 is TGTGCCAGCAGTGAAGACGGGAGCGGCTACACCTTC.